Described below is a single T cell receptor beta chain sequence and its context. Per the original data handling: Reference gene primer amplification yielded estimated nucleated cell counts. Assay: immunoSEQ multiplex PCR; the TCRdb copy retains only in-frame clones and omits some. V and J calls and clone size are copied from that table; D and trimming were computed from the DNA. The profile shows around 170,000 clones, around 90% of them singletons. The data stem from a study of blood T cell repertoires in COVID-19. Across the whole study: Samples representing acute and convalescent COVID-19 were sourced from the United States, Italy and Spain. T cells, B-cell-depleted T cells, or PBMCs provided the cDNA or gDNA that served as material.

The CDR3 contains 14 residues. CDR1 and CDR2 from the germline V gene are LGHDT and YNNKEL (reference sequence). Trimming cost V 1 base and J 5 bases, with 9 bases left between them. This sequence originates from a man in his 60s with acute or convalescent COVID-19. The genes are TRBV3-1 (or the pseudogene TRBV3-2) and TRBJ2-1, with a tentative D call TRBD2 (5 bases). Sequencing was carried out using peripheral blood. The CDR3 DNA is TGTGCCAGCAGCCAAGGGACTTCTAACAATGAGCAGTTCTTC. As protein: CASSQGTSNNEQFF.